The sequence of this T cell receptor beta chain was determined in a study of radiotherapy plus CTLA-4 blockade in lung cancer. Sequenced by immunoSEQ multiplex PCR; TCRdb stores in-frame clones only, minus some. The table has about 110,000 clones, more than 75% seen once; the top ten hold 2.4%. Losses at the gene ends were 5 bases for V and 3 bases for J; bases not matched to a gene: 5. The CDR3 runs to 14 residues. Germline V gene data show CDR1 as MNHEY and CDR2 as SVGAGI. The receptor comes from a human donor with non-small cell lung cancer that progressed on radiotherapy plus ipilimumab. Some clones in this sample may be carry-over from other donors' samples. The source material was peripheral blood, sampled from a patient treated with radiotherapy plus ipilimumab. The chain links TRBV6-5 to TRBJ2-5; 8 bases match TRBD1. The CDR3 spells CASSRQGSEETQYF. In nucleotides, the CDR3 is TGTGCCAGCAGTAGACAGGGGAGTGAAGAGACCCAGTACTTC.